The following is a T cell receptor beta chain sequence with its context. This sample stems from a study of blood T cell repertoires in COVID-19. Repertoires were generated with immunoSEQ multiplex PCR, while TCRdb's copy carries only in-frame clones and drops some. Of a few hundred thousand clones listed, around 88% were seen once; the top ten hold under 8.5%. The sequence was obtained from a woman aged 60-75 years with COVID-19, enrolled during active disease. Material: peripheral blood.

CDR3 amino acids: CASSLGREDYGYTF. The CDR3 DNA reads TGTGCCAGCAGCTTGGGCCGGGAAGACTATGGCTACACCTTC. The chain employs TRBV5-6 and TRBJ1-2; D is unresolved. The CDR3 has 14 residues. Germline assignment: CDR1 SGHDT and CDR2 YYEEEE. The ends were cut back, 0 bases at V and 3 bases at J, with 9 bases in the middle.